This TCR beta chain comes out of a study of T cells in Graves' hyperthyroidism and ophthalmopathy. Study background: The authors collected peripheral blood at initial diagnosis, before any treatment.

Amplification of TCR beta CDR3 regions used RNA as the template. First-round RT-PCR with HTBI primers amplified the TCR CDR3 region. Each CDR3 protein is one row after TCRdb ran MiXCR on the multiplex PCR reads. The sample contains 350,000 to 450,000 distinct CDR3 sequences, roughly 14% of which appear only once. Of note for this clonotype: Germline is not matched at one junction end, which may reflect a read error.

Among the patients, aged 18 to 65, hyperthyroidism was newly diagnosed and had lasted under 2 months. CDR1 is MGHRA, CDR2 YSYEKL, per germline. CDR3 length: 16 residues. J is TRBJ1-4 and V is TRBV4-1; 7 bases are shared with TRBD1. Sequenced material: blood. The clonotype originates from a woman aged 60 to 75 with Graves' hyperthyroidism. The CDR3 loop is CASSQDRQGVWEKLFF. The CDR3 nucleotides are TGTGCCAGCAGCCAAGATCGGCAGGGGGTTTGGGAAAAACTGTTTTTT.